A selection of T cell receptor beta chains follows, all from one sample in a study of cytomegalovirus exposure and HLA in healthy donors. The protocol was immunoSEQ multiplex PCR, while the TCRdb copy is restricted to in-frame clones and leaves out a portion. The data show 150,000 to 200,000 clones, 81% seen once. The sample was PBMCs. The receptors here all came from a young woman in good health and CMV-seropositive. The CDR3 runs from the conserved cysteine through the conserved F or W. A D gene is named only where the DNA matches it firmly. Expanded clones get a size class; other rows say once, few or many, or leave the size out.

J	V	size	D	DNA	CDR3
TRBJ2-4	TRBV7-9	NA	NA	TGTGCCAGCAGCTTAGCTCCGGGTGAGGGGTACTTC	CASSLAPGEGYF
TRBJ2-2	TRBV19	NA	TRBD2	TGTGCCAGTATCGGGACTAGTAGGACCGGGGAGCTGTTTTTT	CASIGTSRTGELFF
TRBJ1-4	TRBV19	NA	NA	TGTGCCAGTAGTATACAACCGGGGTCTAATGAAAAACTGTTTTTT	CASSIQPGSNEKLFF
TRBJ2-3	TRBV4-2	NA	NA	TGTGCCAGCAGCCATGCAGTTGAGGGTGCAGATACGCAGTATTTT	CASSHAVEGADTQYF
TRBJ2-2	TRBV21-1	once	NA	TGTGCCAGCAGGGACAACATAGGGGGATGGGAGCTGTTTTTT	CASRDNIGGWELFF
TRBJ2-1	TRBV11-3	NA	NA	TGTGCCAGCAGCTTAGATCCGGGGGTCTACAATGAGCAGTTCTTC	CASSLDPGVYNEQFF
TRBJ2-1	TRBV19	NA	NA	TGTGCCACCTCGACTCTACTACCCTACAATGAGCAGTTCTTC	CATSTLLPYNEQFF
TRBJ2-2	TRBV2	NA	TRBD1	TGTGCCAGCAGAAATGACAGGGCAGGTACCGGGGAGCTGTTTTTT	CASRNDRAGTGELFF
TRBJ2-3	TRBV12-5	NA	NA	TGTGCTAGTGGTGGAACGGGGGGCACAGATACGCAGTATTTT	CASGGTGGTDTQYF
TRBJ2-5	TRBV5-6	few	NA	TGTGCCAGCAGCTTTGGGCTTGTGGGGGGACAAGAGACCCAGTACTTC	CASSFGLVGGQETQYF
TRBJ1-6	TRBV5-6	NA	NA	TGTGCCAGTCTCCTTTGGGGAGACTATTCACCCCTCCACTTT	CASLLWGDYSPLHF
TRBJ1-3	TRBV4-3	NA	NA	TGCGCCAGCAGCCAAGATCTGAGGGGGACTGGAAACACCATATATTTT	CASSQDLRGTGNTIYF
TRBJ2-7	TRBV6-5	once	NA	TGTGCCAGCAGTTTGAGTCAGGGTAGCTACGAGCAGTACTTC	CASSLSQGSYEQYF
TRBJ2-7	TRBV10-3	once	TRBD2	TGTGCCATCATGACTAGCGGCGGGGTGTACGAGCAGTACTTC	CAIMTSGGVYEQYF
TRBJ2-7	TRBV11-1	NA	TRBD2	TGTGCCAGCAGCTCCCCGGGAGGATGGGACGAGCAGTACTTC	CASSSPGGWDEQYF
TRBJ1-6	TRBV4-1	NA	NA	TGCGCCAGCAGCCACCCCAAGGCGACTTCCTATAATTCACCCCTCCACTTT	CASSHPKATSYNSPLHF
TRBJ1-4	TRBV4-1	NA	NA	TGCGCCAGCAGCCCAATTCTCGGTGAAAAACTGTTTTTT	CASSPILGEKLFF
TRBJ2-7	TRBV5-1	NA	NA	TGCGCCAGCAGCTTCGACCGGGTGGAGCAGTACTTC	CASSFDRVEQYF
TRBJ2-7	TRBV19	once	TRBD2	TGTGCCAGTACCTCAGGACGGTCGGGGGGCGAGCAGTACTTC	CASTSGRSGGEQYF
TRBJ2-3	TRBV2	NA	TRBD2	TGTGCCAGCAGTGAAGCAGCGGGATTT	CASSEAAGF
TRBJ2-3	TRBV6-5	NA	NA	TGTGCCAGCAGACGGGCGGAGAGGGGGACAGATACGCAGTATTTT	CASRRAERGTDTQYF
TRBJ1-5	TRBV27	NA	TRBD1	TGTGCCAGCAGATTTCTGGGACAGCCCAATCAGCCCCAGCATTTT	CASRFLGQPNQPQHF